Sequencing of this T cell receptor beta chain was carried out in a study of blood T cells in healthy people across ages. This clonotype was detected only a few times. Through a sample-barcoded 5' primer and a J-beta primer mix, a second PCR was run for about 7 to 12 cycles. TCRdb redid the calling of the 5' RACE reads with MiXCR, one entry per CDR3 protein. The data show around 690,000 distinct CDR3 sequences, 58% seen once. The CDR3 is 16 amino acids. Trimming stripped 2 bases from V and 0 bases from J, with 13 bases between. The germline CDR1 and CDR2 sequences are SGHDN and FVKESK. The TCR originated in a man in his 60s in good health. The chain joins TRBV14 to TRBJ2-5, with D possibly being TRBD1 or TRBD2 (6 bases each). Sequenced input: blood. The CDR3 here is CASSQRGLGYQETQYF. CDR3 nucleotide sequence: TGTGCCAGCAGCCAACGGGGGCTGGGTTACCAAGAGACCCAGTACTTC.